This T cell receptor beta chain was sequenced in a study of early T cells in non-severe SARS-CoV-2 infection (dated by TCRdb to the early 2020s). As for the study more broadly: TCR sequencing used bulk RNA from unsorted whole blood, so alpha and beta chains could not be paired. The paper's findings and limits, for the study overall: Matching against VDJdb was skewed toward anti-spike CD8 responses, likely underestimated virus-specific expansions, and missed private and CD4 specificities.

The library relied on 5' RACE. Instrument on record: NextSeq 500. To correct for sequencing error and PCR bias, the TCR library protocol tagged individual cDNA molecules with unique molecular identifiers. Both TCR alpha and beta chains were sequenced, and tight co-correlation was observed between alpha and beta sequence abundances in each sample. Regarding the original processing steps: Decombinator V4 was used to annotate TCR sequences for V gene, J gene and CDR3. Expanded TCRs were defined as changing significantly between any two time points under a Poisson model with p below 0.0001. TCR abundances were normalised to the total number of TCRs sequenced per sample and expressed as counts per million. TRAV1-2 paired with TRAJ12, TRAJ20 or TRAJ33 defined MAIT TCRs, while TRAV10 paired with TRAJ18 defined iNKT TCRs. VDJdb, accessed on 1 November 2021, was searched for TCRs annotated for CMV, EBV and SARS-CoV-2, and TCRs annotated for more than one antigen were excluded. TCRdb ran its own pipeline on the public reads, namely fastp trimming at Q25 and MiXCR clone calling, and kept in-frame beta chains. Identical CDR3 proteins give one entry, which carries the most common genes and DNA. The V and J calls here are based on TCRdb, not the publication. The sample table records tens of thousands of distinct CDR3 sequences; approximately 5% of these occur just once. Of the sample, approximately 5.6% falls within the top ten clones.

A case-control design nested within a healthcare worker cohort in London, UK, was used, with weekly nasopharyngeal swab PCR tests and blood sampling performed. Healthcare workers were enrolled in the week of the UK lockdown, from 23 to 31 March 2020, and were followed every week for up to about 16 weeks. Many counts were recorded for this clonotype. It has no known antigen specificity. No clone much larger than this one lies a single base away; base qualities are absent. CDR1 SGDLS and CDR2 YYNGEE were looked up in the germline V gene. The CDR3 holds 16 amino acids from the cysteine to the phenylalanine. This entry keeps only the CDR3 DNA: 48 bases, framed from base 1. The V end loses 0 bases and the J end loses 0 bases, and a stretch of 10 bases separates them.

The sequencing sample was made of whole blood. The TCR sequence derives from an adult who was a healthcare worker with PCR-confirmed SARS-CoV-2 infection or an uninfected control (not recorded which). The sequence is built from TRBV9 and TRBJ2-1, with the D gene not confidently named. The CDR3 protein is CASSVGGTSSYNEQFF. In nucleotide form, the sequence is TGTGCCAGCAGCGTAGGTGGAACATCCTCCTACAATGAGCAGTTCTTC. With the rest looked up from the reference TRBV9 and TRBJ2-1 genes rather than sequenced, the full variable domain is DSGVTQTPKHLITATGQRVTLRCSPRSGDLSVYWYQQSLDQGLQFLIQYYNGEERAKGNILERFSAQQFPDLHSELNLSSLELGDSALYFCASSVGGTSSYNEQFFGPGTRLTVL.